These 28 T cell receptor beta chains came from one sample sequenced in a study of blood T cell repertoires in COVID-19. Sequencing was performed with immunoSEQ multiplex PCR; in TCRdb, only in-frame clones are kept and a portion is missing. The sample yields approximately 87,000 clones, 75% to 90% seen once. What was sequenced was peripheral blood. The receptors were sampled from a man between 65 and 85 years old with active or convalescent COVID-19.

This clone was seen a handful of times. V and J are TRBV6-6 and TRBJ2-1, with D hard to call. Trimming removed 2 bases at V and 5 bases at J, with 4 bases between. The CDR3 has 12 residues. Germline CDR1 and CDR2: MNHNY and SVGAGI (reference sequence). The CDR3 region is CASSYLDNEQFF. The CDR3 DNA sequence: TGTGCCAGCAGTTACCTAGACAATGAGCAGTTCTTC.

The chain joins TRBV5-1 to TRBJ2-1; D is perhaps TRBD2 (7 bases). This CDR3 spans 15 amino acids. The germline gives CDR1 SGHRS, CDR2 YFSETQ. The V end lost 4 bases, the J end lost 6 bases, and 17 bases lay between the germline ends. The CDR3 region is CASSLGGGASNEQFF. The CDR3 nucleotides read TGCGCCAGCAGCCTGGGGGGGGGCGCTTCCAATGAGCAGTTCTTC.

The chain combines TRBV28 with TRBJ2-7; D gene ambiguous. Trimming took 2 bases from V and 1 from J, leaving 9 bases between them. The CDR3 has 14 residues. Germline CDR1 and CDR2: MDHEN and SYDVKM. The CDR3 nucleotides are TGTGCCAGCAGTTTAGCGAGATCATCCTACGAGCAGTACTTC. Its translation: CASSLARSSYEQYF.

The chain couples TRBV5-6 to TRBJ1-2, with TRBD1 identical over 7 bases. Germline V lookup: CDR1 SGHDT, CDR2 YYEEEE. V dropped 0 bases and J dropped 5; count of bases not matched to a gene: 7. CDR3 length: 15 residues. CDR3 sequence: CASSLVEGGSYGYTF. DNA of the CDR3: TGTGCCAGCAGCTTGGTGGAAGGGGGCTCTTATGGCTACACCTTC.

This clone was detected only once. Distinct nucleotide sequences in the sample also encode this CDR3. This sequence joins TRBV20-1 and TRBJ1-2; no reliable D call. The germline V gene encodes CDR1 DFQATT and CDR2 SNEGSKA (reference sequence). The CDR3 is made up of 11 amino acids. The ends were cut back, 1 base at V and 6 bases at J, with 6 bases in the middle. The CDR3 DNA is TGCAGTGCTAGAGTAAGCGATGGCTACACCTTC. It encodes CSARVSDGYTF.

The rearrangement uses TRBV3-1 (or the pseudogene TRBV3-2) and TRBJ2-7; 9 nucleotides align to TRBD2. The CDR3 sequence is 15 residues long. The ends lost 1 base at V and 3 bases at J; junction bases unmatched: 4. Germline V gene data show CDR1 as LGHDT and CDR2 as YNNKEL (reference sequence). The CDR3 here is CASSQAGGRGYEQYF. CDR3 sequence (DNA): TGTGCCAGCAGCCAAGCCGGCGGGAGGGGCTACGAGCAGTACTTC.

V gene TRBV20-1 combines with J gene TRBJ2-5; 9 bases agree with TRBD1. CDR1 and CDR2 (germline): DFQATT, SNEGSKA (reference sequence). This CDR3 has 11 residues. Germline trimming cut 8 bases from V and 4 bases from J; bases unmatched to any gene: 2. The CDR3 DNA follows: TGCAGTAAGACAGGGGGAGAGACCCAGTACTTC. This encodes CSKTGGETQYF.

This clone appeared a single time. V gene TRBV6-5 combines with J gene TRBJ1-1, with D unresolved. Germline assignment: CDR1 MNHEY and CDR2 SVGAGI. The CDR3 totals 15 residues. V dropped 5 bases and J dropped 1 base, with 14 bases sitting between them. As DNA, the CDR3 is TGTGCCAGCAGTACTTTAGGCGGAGGGAACACTGAAGCTTTCTTT. Protein product: CASSTLGGGNTEAFF.

The chain joins TRBV3-1 (or the pseudogene TRBV3-2) to TRBJ2-1; D might be TRBD2 (6 bases). V was cut by 5 bases and J by 5 bases, with 16 bases left in between. Germline CDR1 LGHDT, CDR2 YNNKEL (reference sequence). This CDR3 contains 15 residues. The CDR3 region is CASSNPGLGNNEQFF. CDR3 sequence (DNA): TGTGCCAGCAGCAATCCGGGACTTGGCAACAATGAGCAGTTCTTC.

This clone was seen just once. The rearrangement links TRBV27 to TRBJ1-2; D might be TRBD1 (5 bases). Deletions cut 2 bases from V and 4 bases from J, with 11 bases between. The CDR3 sequence is 14 residues long. Germline CDR1 is MNHEY and CDR2 is SMNVEV (reference sequence). The CDR3 DNA is TGTGCCAGCAGTTTAGGGGGGTACGGCTATGGCTACACCTTC. It specifies CASSLGGYGYGYTF.

The chain has TRBV10-3 and TRBJ2-6, with a tentative D call TRBD2 (5 bases). Trimming cost V 4 bases and J 0 bases, with 7 bases left between them. This CDR3 spans 15 amino acids. Germline assignment: CDR1 ENHRY and CDR2 SYGVKD. CDR3 loop: CAISGTSSGANVLTF. The DNA for the CDR3 is TGTGCCATCAGTGGTACTAGCTCTGGGGCCAACGTCCTGACTTTC.

V is TRBV9 and J is TRBJ2-2; D is ambiguous. The germline V gene encodes CDR1 SGDLS and CDR2 YYNGEE. The V end was cut by 4 bases, the J end by 6 bases, with 7 bases between. The CDR3 length is 12 residues. The DNA for the CDR3 is TGTGCCAGCAGCAAGACTGCCGGGGAGCTGTTTTTT. Amino acid sequence: CASSKTAGELFF.

This clone has just one count. The rearrangement uses TRBV19 and TRBJ1-1; TRBD1 is a possible D gene (5 bases). Germline V gives CDR1 LNHDA, CDR2 SQIVND (reference sequence). CDR3 length: 14 amino acids. Trimming shortened V by 3 bases and J by 4 bases, and 12 bases separated the two germline ends. In DNA form, the CDR3 reads TGTGCCAGTAGTATTTCGGGACTTGGCACTGAAGCTTTCTTT. It is translated as CASSISGLGTEAFF.

CDR3 protein: CASSLGRGLYNEQFF. The DNA of the CDR3 is TGTGCCAGCAGCTTAGGGAGGGGCCTCTACAATGAGCAGTTCTTC. This chain links TRBV7-2 with TRBJ2-1; tentative D call: TRBD2 (6 bases). The germline V and J ends were trimmed by 1 base and 3 bases, with 10 bases remaining between them. CDR1 SGHTA and CDR2 FQGNSA come from the germline V gene. The CDR3 loop spans 15 amino acids.

The chain's CDR3 is CASSTGQGNEKLFF. The CDR3 DNA follows: TGCGCCAGCAGCACGGGACAGGGGAATGAAAAACTGTTTTTT. This sequence joins TRBV5-1 and TRBJ1-4; TRBD1 matches 10 bases. The CDR3 length is 14 residues. The V and J ends lost 4 bases and 5 bases, in that order; junction bases with no gene match: 2. Looked up from germline, CDR1 is SGHRS and CDR2 is YFSETQ.

V is TRBV5-1 and J is TRBJ1-6; TRBD1 might be the D (6 bases). Trimming took off 0 bases at V and 8 bases at J, with 15 bases between the two ends. Germline loops: CDR1 SGHRS, CDR2 YFSETQ. The CDR3 covers 16 residues. The CDR3 sequence is CASSLALTGWDSPLHF. In DNA form, the CDR3 reads TGCGCCAGCAGCTTGGCCCTTACAGGGTGGGATTCACCCCTCCACTTT.

This clone is a singleton in its sample. This chain connects TRBV28 to TRBJ1-1; weak D call: TRBD1 (6 bases). The germline V gene encodes CDR1 MDHEN and CDR2 SYDVKM. This CDR3 region has 15 residues. The V gene lost 6 bases and the J gene lost 1 base, with 15 bases spanning the gap. CDR3 region: CASRKARGGNTEAFF. In DNA form, the CDR3 reads TGTGCCAGCAGAAAGGCGAGGGGGGGGAACACTGAAGCTTTCTTT.

The chain couples TRBV7-8 to TRBJ1-2, with 9 positions matching TRBD1. From germline, CDR1 is SGHVS and CDR2 FQNEAQ. CDR3 length: 15 residues. Trimming at V came to 2 bases and at J to 8 bases, leaving 9 bases not matched to a gene. DNA of the CDR3: TGTGCCAGCAGCTTACGACCGGGACAGGGAGCGGGCTACACCTTC. Amino acid sequence: CASSLRPGQGAGYTF.

The V call is TRBV5-6, the J call TRBJ1-2, with TRBD1 matching 12 bases. Germline CDR1 reads SGHDT; CDR2 reads YYEEEE. This CDR3 has 16 residues. V lost 5 bases and J lost 4; bases outside the gene matches: 9. CDR3 DNA sequence: TGTGCCAGCAGTTCTATGGGGACAGGGGGCTTCTATGGCTACACCTTC. As protein: CASSSMGTGGFYGYTF.

The chain links TRBV7-2 to TRBJ1-1, with D tentatively TRBD1 (5 bases). With 5 bases removed from V and 0 bases from J, the gap between germline ends came to 13 bases. The germline gives CDR1 SGHTA, CDR2 FQGNSA. The CDR3 covers 15 residues. The CDR3 bases are TGTGCCAGCAGCCCATTCTCGGGGGTGAACACTGAAGCTTTCTTT. Its translation: CASSPFSGVNTEAFF.

The rearrangement joins TRBV29-1 to TRBJ2-1; D is uncertain. This CDR3 comprises 11 residues. With 5 bases removed from V and 8 bases from J, the gap between germline ends came to 10 bases. In germline, CDR1 is SQVTM, CDR2 ANQGSEA. The CDR3 is CSVILAYEQFF. As DNA, the CDR3 is TGCAGCGTTATTTTGGCATATGAGCAGTTCTTC.

This clone has just one count. The DNA for the CDR3 is TGTGCCAGCAGCTTAGCAGGGACAGGGATAAGTATGTCACCCCTCCACTTT. This sequence encodes CASSLAGTGISMSPLHF. The genes are TRBV11-2 and TRBJ1-6; TRBD1 aligns across 9 bases. Trimming cost V 1 base and J 10 bases; bases outside gene matches: 11. Germline V CDR1 and CDR2: SGHAT, FQNNGV. The CDR3 runs 17 residues.

The chain uses TRBV2 and TRBJ2-3; D remains unclear. CDR1 and CDR2 from the germline V gene are SNHLY and FYNNEI. This CDR3 spans 12 amino acids. Trimming shortened V by 8 bases and J by 5 bases, and 11 bases separated the two germline ends. CDR3 region: CASGVFGDTQYF. The CDR3 bases are TGTGCCAGCGGAGTGTTCGGAGATACGCAGTATTTT.

A note on this clone: One end of the junction is discordant with germline, which a read error may explain. V is TRBV4-3 and J is TRBJ2-4; 7 nucleotides agree with TRBD1. The CDR3 contains 12 residues. CDR1 and CDR2 (germline): LGHNA, YSLEER. CDR3 in amino acids: CASSQEDRRPHF. The CDR3 DNA sequence: TGCGCCAGCAGCCAAGAGGACAGGCGCCCCCACTTC.

The chain recombines TRBV20-1 with TRBJ2-3; D remains unclear. Between the trimmed V and J ends, which lost 5 bases and 4 bases, there was a span of 7 bases. Looked up from germline, CDR1 is DFQATT and CDR2 is SNEGSKA (reference sequence). The CDR3 loop spans 11 amino acids. The CDR3 sequence is CSASNSDTQYF. DNA of the CDR3: TGCAGTGCTTCAAATTCAGATACGCAGTATTTT.

The V and J genes are TRBV28 and TRBJ1-5; D is ambiguous. CDR1 and CDR2 (germline): MDHEN, SYDVKM. V was pared by 6 bases and J by 6 bases, with 12 bases between. This CDR3 has 13 amino acids. The CDR3 DNA is TGTGCCAGCAGAGGGCCGCGGGGTCAGCCCCAGCATTTT. Amino acids: CASRGPRGQPQHF.

The chain combines TRBV18 with TRBJ2-6; no clear D gene. CDR3 length: 16 amino acids. V was clipped by 0 bases and J by 0 bases, with 6 bases between them. The germline V gene encodes CDR1 KGHSH and CDR2 LQKENI. CDR3 in amino acids: CASSPPRGSGANVLTF. DNA of the CDR3: TGTGCCAGCTCACCACCTAGAGGCTCTGGGGCCAACGTCCTGACTTTC.

V usage is TRBV7-8 and J usage is TRBJ2-1; D is possibly TRBD2 (5 bases). Germline V gives CDR1 SGHVS, CDR2 FQNEAQ. V was shortened by 5 bases and J by 9 bases, with 8 bases between the two germline ends. The CDR3 loop spans 11 amino acids. The chain's CDR3 is CASSNRGEQFF. CDR3 coding DNA: TGTGCCAGCAGCAACCGGGGTGAGCAGTTCTTC. Filled out from reference TRBV7-8 and TRBJ2-1, the complete variable domain reads GAGVSQSPRYKVAKRGQDVALRCDPISGHVSLFWYQQALGQGPEFLTYFQNEAQLDKSGLPSDRFFAERPEGSVSTLKIQRTQQEDSAVYLCASSNRGEQFFGPGTRLTVL.